This entry describes one T cell receptor beta chain. This sample was taken from a study of T-cell memory formation after mild COVID-19. The CDR3 length is 15 residues. The germline V gene encodes CDR1 LNHDA and CDR2 SQIVND (reference sequence). Trimming took 6 bases from V and 6 from J; bases not matched to a gene: 11. TCRalpha and TCRbeta libraries used 5'RACE with constant-segment primers and UMIs. TCRdb passed the 5' RACE reads through MiXCR, listing each CDR3 protein once. This table holds about 110,000 distinct CDR3 sequences, about an eighth found once. The sequence derives from an adult woman who had mild COVID-19 (a few samples of this study predate the infection). Cell type and time point are not known. The gene calls are TRBV19 and TRBJ1-5; the match to TRBD1 covers 7 bases. What was sequenced was PBMCs or a T cell subset sorted from them (not recorded which). CDR3 DNA sequence: TGTGCCAGTAGGGGAGAGGGCCCAGGGGGTCAGCCCCAGCATTTT. Its translation is CASRGEGPGGQPQHF. The whole variable domain, filled in from reference TRBV19 and TRBJ1-5, reads DGGITQSPKYLFRKEGQNVTLSCEQNLNHDAMYWYRQDPGQGLRLIYYSQIVNDFQKGDIAEGYSVSREKKESFPLTVTSAQKNPTAFYLCASRGEGPGGQPQHFGDGTRLSIL.